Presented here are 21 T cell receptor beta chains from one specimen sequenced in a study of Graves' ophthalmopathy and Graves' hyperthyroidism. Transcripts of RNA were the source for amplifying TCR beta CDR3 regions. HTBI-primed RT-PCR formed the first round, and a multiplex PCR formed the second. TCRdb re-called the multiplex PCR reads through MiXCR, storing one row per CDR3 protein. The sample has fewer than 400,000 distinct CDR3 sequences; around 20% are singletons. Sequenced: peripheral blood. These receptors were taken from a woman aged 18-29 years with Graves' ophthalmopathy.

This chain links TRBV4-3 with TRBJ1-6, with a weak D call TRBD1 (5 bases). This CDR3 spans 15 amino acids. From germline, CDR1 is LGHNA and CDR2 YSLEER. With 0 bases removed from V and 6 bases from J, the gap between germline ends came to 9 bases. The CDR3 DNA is TGCGCCAGCAGCCAAGATGGCAGGGCTAATTCACCCCTCCACTTT. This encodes CASSQDGRANSPLHF.

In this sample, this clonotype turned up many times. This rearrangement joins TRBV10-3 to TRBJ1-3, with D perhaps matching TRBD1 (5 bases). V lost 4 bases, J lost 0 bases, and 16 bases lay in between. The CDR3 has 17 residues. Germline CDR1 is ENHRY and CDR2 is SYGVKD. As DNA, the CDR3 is TGTGCCATCAGTGGGCCGGGGACGAACCACTCTGGAAACACCATATATTTT. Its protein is CAISGPGTNHSGNTIYF.

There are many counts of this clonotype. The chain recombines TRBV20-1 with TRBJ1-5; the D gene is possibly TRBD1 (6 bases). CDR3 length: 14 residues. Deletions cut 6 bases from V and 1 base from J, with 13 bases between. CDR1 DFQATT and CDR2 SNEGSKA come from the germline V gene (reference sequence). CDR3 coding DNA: TGCAGTGCCAGCCGGGGGGCGAGCAATCAGCCCCAGCATTTT. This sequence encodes CSASRGASNQPQHF.

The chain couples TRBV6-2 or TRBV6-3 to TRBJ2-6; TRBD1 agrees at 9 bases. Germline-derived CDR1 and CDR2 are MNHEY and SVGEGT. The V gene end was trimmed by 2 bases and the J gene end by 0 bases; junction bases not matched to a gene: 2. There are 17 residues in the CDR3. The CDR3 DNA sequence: TGTGCCAGCAGTTACGACAGGGGGTCCTCTGGGGCCAACGTCCTGACTTTC. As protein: CASSYDRGSSGANVLTF.

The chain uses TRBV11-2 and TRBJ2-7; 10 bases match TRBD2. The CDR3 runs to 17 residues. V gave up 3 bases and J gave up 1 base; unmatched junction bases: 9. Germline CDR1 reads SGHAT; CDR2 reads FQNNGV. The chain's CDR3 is CASSFTSGRATSYEQYF. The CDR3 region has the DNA TGTGCCAGCAGCTTTACCAGCGGGAGGGCCACGTCCTACGAGCAGTACTTC. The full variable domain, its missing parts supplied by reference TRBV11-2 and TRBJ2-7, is EAGVAQSPRYKIIEKRQSVAFWCNPISGHATLYWYQQILGQGPKLLIQFQNNGVVDDSQLPKDRFSAERLKGVDSTLKIQPAKLEDSAVYLCASSFTSGRATSYEQYFGPGTRLTVT.

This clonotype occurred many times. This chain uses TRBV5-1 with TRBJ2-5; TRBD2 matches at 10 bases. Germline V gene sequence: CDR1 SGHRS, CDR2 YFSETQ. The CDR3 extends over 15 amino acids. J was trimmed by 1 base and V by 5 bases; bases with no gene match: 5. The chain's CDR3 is CASRTLAGAQETQYF. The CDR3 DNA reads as TGCGCCAGCAGGACCCTAGCGGGGGCCCAAGAGACCCAGTACTTC.

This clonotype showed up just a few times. The chain's CDR3 is CASGLRTGGVETQYF. The DNA of the CDR3 is TGTGCTAGTGGTTTGAGGACAGGGGGGGTAGAGACCCAGTACTTC. This rearrangement joins TRBV12-5 to TRBJ2-5; 10 bases align to TRBD1. This CDR3 region has 15 residues. The germline V gene encodes CDR1 LGHNT and CDR2 FRNRAP. Trimming removed 2 bases from V and 4 bases from J; junction bases left unmatched: 4. The full variable domain, with the rest looked up from reference TRBV12-5 and TRBJ2-5, is DARVTQTPRHKVTEMGQEVTMRCQPILGHNTVFWYRQTMMQGLELLAYFRNRAPLDDSGMPKDRFSAEMPDATLATLKIQPSEPRDSAVYFCASGLRTGGVETQYFGPGTRLLVL.

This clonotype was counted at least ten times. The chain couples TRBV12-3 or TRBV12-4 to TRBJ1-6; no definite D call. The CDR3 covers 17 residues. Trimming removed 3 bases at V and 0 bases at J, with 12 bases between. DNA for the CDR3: TGTGCCAGCAGTTTCTCGGTCGGGAGCTCCTATAATTCACCCCTCCACTTT. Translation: CASSFSVGSSYNSPLHF.

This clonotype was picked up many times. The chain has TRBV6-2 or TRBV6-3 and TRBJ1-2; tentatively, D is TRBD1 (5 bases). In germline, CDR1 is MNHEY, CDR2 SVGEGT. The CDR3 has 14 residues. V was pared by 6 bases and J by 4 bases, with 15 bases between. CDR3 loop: CASRDPGAFYGYTF. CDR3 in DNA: TGTGCCAGCAGGGACCCCGGGGCCTTCTATGGCTACACCTTC.

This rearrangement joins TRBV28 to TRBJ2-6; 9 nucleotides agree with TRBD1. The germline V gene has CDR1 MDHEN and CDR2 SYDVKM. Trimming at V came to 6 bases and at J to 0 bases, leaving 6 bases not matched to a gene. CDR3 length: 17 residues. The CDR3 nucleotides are TGTGCCAGCAGGACAGGGGGTTTAAGCTCTGGGGCCAACGTCCTGACTTTC. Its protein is CASRTGGLSSGANVLTF.

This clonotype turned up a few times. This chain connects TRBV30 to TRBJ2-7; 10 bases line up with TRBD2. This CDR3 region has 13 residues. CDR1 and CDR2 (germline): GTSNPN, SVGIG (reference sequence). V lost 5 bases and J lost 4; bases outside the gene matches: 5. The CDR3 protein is CAWGETSGYEQYF. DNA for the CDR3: TGTGCCTGGGGTGAGACTAGCGGGTACGAGCAGTACTTC. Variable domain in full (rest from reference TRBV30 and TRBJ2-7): SQTIHQWPATLVQPVGSPLSLECTVEGTSNPNLYWYRQAAGRGLQLLFYSVGIGQISSEVPQNLSASRPQDRQFILSSKKLLLSDSGFYLCAWGETSGYEQYFGPGTRLTVT.

CDR3 sequence: CASSHWDRGNQETQYF. The CDR3 DNA sequence: TGTGCCAGCAGTCACTGGGACAGGGGAAACCAAGAGACCCAGTACTTC. The rearrangement links TRBV25-1 to TRBJ2-5; the match to TRBD1 covers 10 bases. The V and J ends lost 5 bases and 0 bases, in that order; junction bases with no gene match: 6. The CDR3 has 16 residues. CDR1 MGHDK and CDR2 SYGVNS come from the germline V gene.

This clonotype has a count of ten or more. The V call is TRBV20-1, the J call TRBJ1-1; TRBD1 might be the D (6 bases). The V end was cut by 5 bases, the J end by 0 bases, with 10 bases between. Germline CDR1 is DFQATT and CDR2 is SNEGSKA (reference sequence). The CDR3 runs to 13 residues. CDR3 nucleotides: TGCAGTGCTTCCGGACAGATGAACACTGAAGCTTTCTTT. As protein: CSASGQMNTEAFF.

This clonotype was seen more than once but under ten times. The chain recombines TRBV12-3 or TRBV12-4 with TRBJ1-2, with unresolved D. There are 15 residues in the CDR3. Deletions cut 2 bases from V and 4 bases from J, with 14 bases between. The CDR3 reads CASSLRPTKIYGYTF. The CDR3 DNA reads TGTGCCAGCAGTTTACGGCCCACAAAAATCTATGGCTACACCTTC.

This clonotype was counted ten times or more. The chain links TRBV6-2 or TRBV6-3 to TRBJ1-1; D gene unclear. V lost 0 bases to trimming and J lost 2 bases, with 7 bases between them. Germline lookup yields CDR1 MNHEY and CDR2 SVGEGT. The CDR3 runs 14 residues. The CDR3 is CASSYSGTNTEAFF. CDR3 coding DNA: TGTGCCAGCAGTTACTCGGGTACCAACACTGAAGCTTTCTTT.

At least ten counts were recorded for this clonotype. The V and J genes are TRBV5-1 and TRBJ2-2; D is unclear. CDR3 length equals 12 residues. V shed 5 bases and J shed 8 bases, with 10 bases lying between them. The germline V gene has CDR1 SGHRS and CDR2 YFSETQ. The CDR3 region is CASRLSTGELFF. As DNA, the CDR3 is TGCGCCAGCAGACTATCAACTGGGGAGCTGTTTTTT.

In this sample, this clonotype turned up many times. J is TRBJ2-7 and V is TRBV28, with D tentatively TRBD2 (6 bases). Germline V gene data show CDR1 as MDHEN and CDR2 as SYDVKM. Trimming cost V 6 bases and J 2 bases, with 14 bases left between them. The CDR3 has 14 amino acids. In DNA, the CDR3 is TGTGCCAGCAGGGGGGGTTGGGAAACCTACGAGCAGTACTTC. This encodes CASRGGWETYEQYF.

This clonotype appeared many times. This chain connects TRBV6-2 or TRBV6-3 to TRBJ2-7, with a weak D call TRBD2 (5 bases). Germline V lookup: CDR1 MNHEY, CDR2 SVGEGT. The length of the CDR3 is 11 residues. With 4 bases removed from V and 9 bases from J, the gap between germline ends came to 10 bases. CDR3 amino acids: CASSSAGGQYF. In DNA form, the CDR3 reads TGTGCCAGCAGTTCCGCGGGTGGGCAGTACTTC.

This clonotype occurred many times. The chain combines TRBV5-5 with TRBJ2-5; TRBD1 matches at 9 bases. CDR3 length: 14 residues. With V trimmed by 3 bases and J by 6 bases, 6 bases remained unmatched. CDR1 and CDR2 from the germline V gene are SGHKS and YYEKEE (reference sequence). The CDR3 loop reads CASSSPDRGKTQYF. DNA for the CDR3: TGTGCCAGCAGCTCCCCCGACAGGGGGAAGACCCAGTACTTC.

The CDR3 DNA sequence: TGTGCTGAATCCGGGACCGCGACGAGGGATGAGCAGTTCTTC. Residues: CAESGTATRDEQFF. This chain uses TRBV30 with TRBJ2-1; D tentatively reads TRBD1 or TRBD2 (5 bases each). In germline, CDR1 is GTSNPN, CDR2 SVGIG (reference sequence). The CDR3 covers 14 residues.

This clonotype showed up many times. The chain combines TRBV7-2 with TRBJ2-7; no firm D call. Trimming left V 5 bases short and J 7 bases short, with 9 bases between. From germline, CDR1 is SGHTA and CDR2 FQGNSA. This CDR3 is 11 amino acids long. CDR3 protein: CASSLQLEQYF. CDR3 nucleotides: TGTGCCAGCAGCCTCCAGTTGGAGCAGTACTTC.